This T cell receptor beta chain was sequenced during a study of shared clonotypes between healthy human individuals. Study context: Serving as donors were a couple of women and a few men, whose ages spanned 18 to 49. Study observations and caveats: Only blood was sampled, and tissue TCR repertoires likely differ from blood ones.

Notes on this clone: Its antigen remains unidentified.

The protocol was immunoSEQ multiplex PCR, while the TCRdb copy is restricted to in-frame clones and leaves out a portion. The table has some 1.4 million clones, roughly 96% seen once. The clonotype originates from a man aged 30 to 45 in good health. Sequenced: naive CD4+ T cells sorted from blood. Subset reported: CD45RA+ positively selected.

CDR3 in DNA: TGTGCCAGCTCACCACAGTATACCGGGGAGCTGTTTTTT. As protein: CASSPQYTGELFF. The V and J genes are TRBV18 and TRBJ2-2; no clear D gene. Trimming shortened V by 1 base and J by 5 bases, and 5 bases separated the two germline ends. The CDR3 is 13 amino acids. In germline, CDR1 is KGHSH, CDR2 LQKENI.